This is a list of T cell receptor beta chains from one sample in a study of T cells after yellow fever vaccination. TCRdb reprocessed the 5' RACE reads via MiXCR and lists one record per CDR3 protein. The sample consists of about 220,000 distinct CDR3 sequences, roughly 6.8% of them appearing once. The starting material was CD4+ T cells sorted from PBMCs, obtained on the day of the yellow fever booster vaccination. These receptors were collected from a man aged 25-45 years who received the YFV17D yellow fever vaccine. Both conserved end residues are part of each CDR3. The D gene is left open where the match is weak. Part of the rows lack a size; the others show once, few, many or a class for expanded clones.

>TRBJ2-7|TRBV3-1|.|few
CASSQVNEQYF
TGTGCCAGCAGCCAAGTGAACGAGCAGTACTTC
>TRBJ2-1|TRBV27|.|few
CASSFPQSKNEQFF
TGTGCCAGCAGTTTCCCTCAAAGCAAGAATGAGCAGTTCTTC
>TRBJ2-4|TRBV11-2|.|many
CASSLGGWFWDPKNIQYF
TGTGCCAGCAGCTTAGGGGGTTGGTTTTGGGACCCCAAAAACATTCAGTACTTC
>TRBJ2-3|TRBV7-3|TRBD2|few
CASSLNGLANTDTQYF
TGTGCCAGCAGCTTAAACGGACTAGCGAACACAGATACGCAGTATTTT
>TRBJ2-7|TRBV5-4|TRBD1|.
CASSLKTGDYEQYF
TGTGCCAGCAGCTTAAAAACAGGGGATTACGAGCAGTACTTC
>TRBJ2-3|TRBV20-1|.|few
CSASQANTQYF
TGCAGTGCTTCCCAAGCGAATACGCAGTATTTT
>TRBJ2-3|TRBV20-1|TRBD1|many
CSARDARDREDTQYF
TGCAGTGCTAGAGATGCCAGGGACAGGGAAGATACGCAGTATTTT
>TRBJ1-1|TRBV7-2|.|few
CASSQGGVRNTEAFF
TGTGCCAGCAGCCAGGGTGGGGTCAGGAACACTGAAGCTTTCTTT
>TRBJ2-7|TRBV30|.|few
CAWSNGGSYEQYF
TGTGCCTGGAGTAACGGGGGCTCCTACGAGCAGTACTTC
>TRBJ2-5|TRBV18|TRBD1|many
CASSPQGAGETQYF
TGTGCCAGCTCACCACAGGGGGCAGGAGAGACCCAGTACTTC
>TRBJ2-3|TRBV7-2|TRBD2|.
CASSLSGTIETDTQYF
TGTGCCAGCAGCTTATCCGGGACTATAGAGACAGATACGCAGTATTTT
>TRBJ2-5|TRBV7-9|.|few
CASSPPGLTETQYF
TGTGCCAGCAGCCCCCCCGGGTTAACAGAGACCCAGTACTTC
>TRBJ2-7|TRBV20-1|.|.
CSAPSVSNYEQYF
TGCAGTGCCCCCAGCGTTAGCAACTACGAGCAGTACTTC
>TRBJ2-1|TRBV24-1|.|many
CATSDSRPGFYNEQFF
TGTGCCACCAGTGATTCCCGACCGGGTTTTTACAATGAGCAGTTCTTC
>TRBJ2-3|TRBV6-2/TRBV6-3|TRBD1|.
CASSYGPGGFTDTQYF
TGTGCCAGCAGTTACGGGCCAGGGGGCTTCACAGATACGCAGTATTTT
>TRBJ2-7|TRBV19|.|few
CASSIAHQMGSGAYEQYF
TGTGCCAGTAGTATAGCCCATCAGATGGGTAGCGGTGCCTACGAGCAGTACTTC
>TRBJ2-1|TRBV12-3/TRBV12-4|TRBD2|many
CASSLVGLLEQFF
TGTGCCAGCAGTTTGGTGGGACTACTTGAGCAGTTCTTC
>TRBJ2-7|TRBV10-2|.|few
CAALLQGPYEQYF
TGCGCCGCCCTCCTACAGGGCCCCTACGAGCAGTACTTC
>TRBJ2-1|TRBV29-1|.|few
CSVVRDSYNEQFF
TGCAGCGTTGTGAGGGATTCCTACAATGAGCAGTTCTTC
>TRBJ2-1|TRBV7-2|TRBD2|few
CASSFKREIGEQFF
TGTGCCAGCAGCTTCAAGCGGGAGATTGGTGAGCAGTTCTTC
>TRBJ2-1|TRBV7-9|.|many
CASSPNGRKNNEQFF
TGTGCCAGCAGCCCCAATGGACGTAAAAACAATGAGCAGTTCTTC
>TRBJ2-3|TRBV4-2|TRBD2|many
CASSPAGGARVRDTQYF
TGTGCCAGCAGCCCAGCGGGAGGCGCCAGGGTTCGGGATACGCAGTATTTT
>TRBJ2-7|TRBV20-1|.|.
CSAPGGLRTYEQYF
TGCAGTGCTCCGGGCGGTCTGCGGACCTACGAGCAGTACTTC
>TRBJ2-1|TRBV7-2|.|many
CASSLGGQLYNEQFF
TGTGCCAGCAGCTTAGGTGGACAGTTATACAATGAGCAGTTCTTC
>TRBJ2-1|TRBV7-6|TRBD2|many
CASSWQGAGGTNEQFF
TGTGCCAGCAGCTGGCAAGGAGCGGGAGGAACCAATGAGCAGTTCTTC
>TRBJ2-7|TRBV11-2|.|.
CASSLVQYYEQYF
TGTGCCAGCAGCTTAGTACAGTACTACGAGCAGTACTTC
>TRBJ2-5|TRBV28|.|many
CASSPGSGETQYF
TGTGCCAGCAGTCCAGGGAGTGGAGAGACCCAGTACTTC
>TRBJ2-1|TRBV20-1|TRBD1|.
CCASGTGGAGAYNEQFF
TGCTGCGCCTCCGGGACAGGGGGCGCCGGGGCCTACAATGAGCAGTTCTTC
>TRBJ1-1|TRBV5-1|.|.
CASSGLNPNTEAFF
TGCGCCAGCAGCGGGTTGAATCCGAACACTGAAGCTTTCTTT
>TRBJ2-2|TRBV19|TRBD1|.
CASRPLGQGAAGELFF
TGTGCCAGTAGACCCCTGGGGCAGGGGGCGGCTGGGGAGCTGTTTTTT
>TRBJ2-1|TRBV12-3/TRBV12-4|TRBD2|few
CASSRSGLAGSEQFF
TGTGCCAGCTCGCGCTCGGGACTAGCGGGATCCGAGCAGTTCTTC
>TRBJ2-7|TRBV5-1|.|few
CASSLGQNPYEQYF
TGCGCCAGCAGCTTGGGACAGAATCCCTACGAGCAGTACTTC
>TRBJ2-7|TRBV6-5|.|many
CASSNGQYEQYF
TGTGCCAGCAGTAACGGACAGTACGAGCAGTACTTC
>TRBJ2-1|TRBV6-2/TRBV6-3|TRBD2|.
CASSYPLGLAGGNEQFF
TGTGCCAGCAGTTACCCATTGGGACTAGCAGGTGGGAATGAGCAGTTCTTC
>TRBJ2-7|TRBV7-9|.|many
CASSFGRIYEQYF
TGTGCCAGCAGTTTTGGACGGATCTACGAGCAGTACTTC
>TRBJ2-6|TRBV4-1|.|.
CASRKDSSGANVLTF
TGCGCCAGCAGAAAAGACAGCTCTGGGGCCAACGTCCTGACTTTC
>TRBJ2-1|TRBV29-1|TRBD1|many
CSVHDRVGQFF
TGCAGCGTTCACGACAGGGTGGGTCAGTTCTTC
>TRBJ2-3|TRBV27|.|.
CASRFLTRKDTQYF
TGTGCCAGCAGATTCCTTACCCGGAAGGATACGCAGTATTTT
>TRBJ2-5|TRBV20-1|.|.
CSARDFPQETQYF
TGCAGTGCTAGAGATTTCCCCCAAGAGACCCAGTACTTC
>TRBJ2-7|TRBV5-1|TRBD2|.
CARKRYTSGREEQYF
TGCGCCAGAAAAAGGTATACTAGCGGGAGAGAAGAGCAGTACTTC
>TRBJ2-5|TRBV7-2|.|many
CASSFVGGPGETQYF
TGTGCCAGCAGCTTTGTCGGAGGGCCGGGAGAGACCCAGTACTTC
>TRBJ2-1|TRBV7-2|.|few
CASSTQSQSRTEQFF
TGTGCCAGCAGCACACAAAGTCAAAGTAGAACGGAGCAGTTCTTC
>TRBJ2-3|TRBV2|.|many
CARAKRQDTQYF
TGTGCCAGAGCGAAGAGACAGGATACGCAGTATTTT
>TRBJ2-5|TRBV7-2|TRBD2|many
CASSLWASGTQETQYF
TGTGCCAGCAGCTTATGGGCTAGCGGGACACAAGAGACCCAGTACTTC
>TRBJ2-7|TRBV29-1|.|few
CSVVGGAYEQYF
TGCAGCGTTGTCGGGGGTGCCTACGAGCAGTACTTC
>TRBJ1-2|TRBV5-5|TRBD1|many
CASSTGQGGHYGYTF
TGTGCCAGCAGCACAGGACAGGGAGGACACTATGGCTACACCTTC
>TRBJ1-4|TRBV7-7|.|many
CASSLRPPDEKLFF
TGTGCTAGCAGCTTACGGCCCCCTGATGAAAAACTGTTTTTT
>TRBJ2-3|TRBV1|.|many
CTSSPSPGALTDTQYF
TGCACCAGCAGCCCTTCCCCGGGAGCCTTAACAGATACGCAGTATTTT
>TRBJ1-1|TRBV20-1|.|few
CSASRQATEAFF
TGCAGTGCCTCCCGACAGGCCACTGAAGCTTTCTTT
>TRBJ2-2|TRBV10-3|TRBD2|many
CATTSGRAVGTGELFF
TGTGCCACTACTAGCGGGAGGGCGGTGGGAACCGGGGAGCTGTTTTTT
>TRBJ2-1|TRBV19|TRBD2|few
CASSIAAGRGNEQFF
TGTGCCAGTAGTATTGCGGCGGGGCGGGGGAATGAGCAGTTCTTC
>TRBJ2-1|TRBV7-2|.|.
CASGWRHNEQFF
TGTGCCAGCGGGTGGCGTCACAATGAGCAGTTCTTC
>TRBJ2-3|TRBV5-1|TRBD2|many
CASSFIHKLAGDSDTQYF
TGCGCCAGCAGCTTCATCCATAAACTAGCGGGAGATTCAGATACGCAGTATTTT